What follows describes a single T cell receptor beta chain. Allocation to cohorts depended on clinical history reported by the participants. Recovered status in Cohort 3 required two negative PCRs, clearance, or symptom resolution. Repertoires were generated with immunoSEQ multiplex PCR, while TCRdb's copy carries only in-frame clones and drops some. The sample lists about 220,000 clones; approximately 83% were seen once. The entry originates in a study of blood T cell repertoires in COVID-19. For the study at large: From T cells, B-cell-depleted T cells, or PBMCs came the material, which was cDNA or gDNA.

Trimming removed 3 bases at V and 7 bases at J, with 16 bases between. The length of the CDR3 is 16 residues. Germline assignment: CDR1 MNHEY and CDR2 SMNVEV (reference sequence). This chain joins TRBV27 and TRBJ1-6; D possibly corresponds to TRBD1 (6 bases). The TCR was taken from a woman aged 55-69 years who had recovered from COVID-19. The sequenced sample consisted of PBMCs or T cells enriched from blood (not recorded which). DNA for the CDR3: TGTGCCAGCAGTTTCTCCTCTACAGGGAACAATTCACCCCTCCACTTT. As protein: CASSFSSTGNNSPLHF.